The present entry profiles one TCR beta chain with its context. The antigen is not known. This sample was included in a study of neoadjuvant anti-PD-1 for oral cavity cancer. General study points: With a few patients per group, TCR findings need larger cohorts.

Data came from immunoSEQ multiplex PCR; TCRdb stores just in-frame clones and leaves some out. The sample records fewer than 15,000 clones, about four fifths being singletons. The trim removed 4 bases at V and 0 bases at J, leaving 6 bases unmatched. The germline V gene has CDR1 SGHNT and CDR2 YYREEE (reference sequence). This CDR3 has 16 amino acids. Time point of the sample: after neoadjuvant nivolumab, at surgical resection. No culture or expansion preceded analysis of these blood cells. Source: PBMCs, taken after nivolumab (anti-PD-1) treatment. J is TRBJ2-7 and V is TRBV5-4, with TRBD1 matching over 11 bases. This sequence was found in a person aged 35-79 years with oral cavity squamous cell carcinoma. The CDR3 loop reads CASSTLGQGASYEQYF. In nucleotides, the CDR3 is TGTGCCAGCAGCACCCTTGGACAGGGGGCCTCCTACGAGCAGTACTTC.